This T cell receptor (beta chain) was sequenced during a study of cytomegalovirus exposure and HLA in healthy donors. Germline V CDR1 and CDR2: LGHNA, YSLEER. This CDR3 region has 16 residues. The V gene end was trimmed by 1 base and the J gene end by 0 bases; junction bases not matched to a gene: 4. Only one count was recorded for this clone. Amplification used 60 Vbeta primers and 13 Jbeta primers. The method was immunoSEQ multiplex PCR; TCRdb's version includes in-frame clones alone and lacks a portion of them. The sample shows 100,000 to 150,000 clones, 70% to 80% of them seen only once. What was sequenced was PBMCs. This sequence joins TRBV4-3 and TRBJ2-3, with 7 bases aligning to TRBD2. This receptor was identified in a woman aged 45 to 65 in good health and CMV-seropositive. The CDR3 is CASSQGVAGSTDTQYF. The DNA of the CDR3 is TGCGCCAGCAGCCAAGGGGTAGCGGGTAGCACAGATACGCAGTATTTT.